The clone carrying this T cell receptor (beta chain) was counted ten times or more. In TCRdb, the reads were re-called with MiXCR into one record per CDR3 protein. The data show approximately 500,000 distinct CDR3 sequences, with around a quarter seen just once and approximately 13% held by the top ten. The data stem from a study of T cell repertoires in cytomegalovirus infection. Germline assignment: CDR1 MDHEN and CDR2 SYDVKM. This CDR3 spans 20 amino acids. V lost 6 bases and J lost 8; bases outside the gene matches: 21. The V call is TRBV28, the J call TRBJ2-1, with TRBD2 matching over 14 bases. The receptor was isolated from a human donor in good health (CMV status not recorded). Some clones in this sample may be carry-over from other donors' samples. Sequenced: PBMCs. CDR3 nucleotides: TGTGCCAGCAGGACGACTAGCGGGAGGGCCAAAGGGGGTTTCAGGGATGAGCAGTTCTTC. This sequence encodes CASRTTSGRAKGGFRDEQFF.